This T cell receptor beta chain was sequenced during a study of vaccination and CD4 T cells after COVID-19 (dated by TCRdb to 2021 to 2024). A note on the overall study: In the convalescent cohort there were six males and four females, among whom were two Hispanic individuals, seven Caucasians, two Asians and one multiracial person. Post-COVID blood samples were collected from convalescent patients a median of about 92 days after diagnosis, with a range of about 30 to 180 days. For stimulating the cultures, overlapping spike peptide pools were used, derived from SARS-CoV-2 as well as from the common cold coronaviruses HCoV-NL63, HCoV-OC43 and HCoV-229E. The spike-specific CD4+ TCR repertoire was compared before and after mRNA vaccination in ten to eleven COVID-19 convalescent patients and a handful of infection-naive healthy vaccine recipients. Post-vaccine blood samples were collected a median of approximately 72 days after the second vaccine dose, ranging from roughly 13 to 241 days. Participants got two doses of the Pfizer-BioNTech BNT162b2 vaccine (n=8) or two doses of the Moderna mRNA-1273 vaccine (n=2). An earlier paper using these donors assessed, at the TCR clonotype level, memory CD4+ T cell crossreactivity between SARS-CoV-2 and common cold coronavirus spike proteins. In control cultures, a CEFX viral epitope pool was used as positive control, an HIV-1 Nef peptide pool was used as negative control, or no peptide was added.

Sample treatment or condition, as interpreted from the label and publication: approximately nine-day PBMC culture with coronavirus spike peptide pools or control peptides (ViraFEST assay). CD4+ T cells from unexposed donors were collected before the COVID-19 pandemic (2011-2018). The study used the ViraFEST assay, which expanded antigen-specific T cells with peptide pools and then identified expanded clonotypes by TCR sequencing. PBMCs were cultured at around 2.2 million per well in IMDM supplemented with approximately 4.7% human AB serum and around 10 IU/ml IL-2, with approximately 11 ug/ml peptide pools added. Half of the culture medium was replaced with fresh IL-2-containing medium on days 3 and 7. CD4+ T cells were isolated after approximately 10 days of culture through negative selection using the EasySep CD4+ T cell isolation kit. Unexposed donor CD4+ T cells were tested for reactivity to SARS-CoV-2 S and N and four common cold coronavirus spike pools, as cell number allowed. Ficoll-Paque Plus gradient centrifugation was used to isolate PBMCs from whole blood, and the isolated PBMCs were then either used fresh or cryopreserved at -140C. Each culture condition was generally run in triplicate wells. The leukapheresis product used for the unexposed donors was purchased from a commercial source.

Libraries were prepared through PCR. DNA from cultured CD4+ T cells underwent TCR sequencing with the Oncomine TCR Beta short-read assay at the Johns Hopkins FTIC core. The QIAamp micro DNA kit was used to extract genomic DNA from the cultured CD4+ T cells. Oncomine TCR Beta libraries made from cultured CD4+ T cells were pooled using unique dual indexes and sequenced on an Illumina iSeq 100. In the paper's pipeline: Non-productive sequences were removed, and CDR3s that did not start with C, did not end with F or W, or were shorter than 7 amino acids were discarded. Antigen-specific clonotypes were identified with the MANAFEST web application by comparing peptide-stimulated wells with reference and other culture wells. For a clone to be called positive, the clone needed an FDR below 0.05, an odds ratio above 5, and a productive frequency above 0.1% in at least two of three replicate wells. A clonotype was classed as cross-reactive if the clonotype showed significant expansion both in SARS-CoV-2 spike wells and in at least one common cold coronavirus spike condition. Levenshtein distances (stringdist) and unrooted phylogenetic trees (ape) in R version 3.6.1 were used to assess CDR3 homology. TCRdb reanalyzed the raw reads on its own, using fastp at Q25 for trimming and MiXCR for clone calling, and kept in-frame beta chains. Under each unique CDR3 protein, matching rows form one entry showing the most common genes and DNA. What appears here as the V and J calls and clone size reflects TCRdb's work, not the paper's. This sample gives approximately 9,600 distinct CDR3 sequences in total; about 44% of them show up just once. In total, the top ten clones hold roughly 12% of the sample.

Looking up the germline V gene yields CDR1 MNHNS and CDR2 SASEGT. Counted from cysteine to phenylalanine, this CDR3 has 15 amino acids. Only the CDR3 DNA is retained, 45 bases long and in frame from the first base. V lost 4 bases and J lost 12 bases, and the count of bases not matched to a germline gene is 14. Study-level results and caveats: Nearly all vaccine-specific clones in convalescent patients (304 of 307) were mono-reactive for SARS-CoV-2 spike rather than cross-reactive with common cold coronaviruses. The median count of SARS-CoV-2-reactive clonotypes went up from 20 to 25 after infection to 30 to 40 after vaccination, although the change was not significant. Among convalescent patients, a median about 90% of the SARS-CoV-2-reactive clones seen after vaccination appeared only after vaccination, which suggests priming specific to the vaccine. Relatively few convalescent patients were included in the study, and early timepoints after natural infection were not analyzed.

As for this clonotype: What antigen it recognizes has not been identified. The sample holds no much larger clone one base away, and base qualities are not on file.

Sequencing was carried out using CD4+ T cells from blood, cultured in vitro. Rearrangement joined TRBV6-1 to TRBJ1-2, and 10 bases in between align with TRBD1. This clonotype was obtained from a human donor in good health. The DNA sequence is TGTGCCAGCAGTGTCCCCCCGGGACAGGGGCCCTCGAACACCTTC. This encodes CASSVPPGQGPSNTF.